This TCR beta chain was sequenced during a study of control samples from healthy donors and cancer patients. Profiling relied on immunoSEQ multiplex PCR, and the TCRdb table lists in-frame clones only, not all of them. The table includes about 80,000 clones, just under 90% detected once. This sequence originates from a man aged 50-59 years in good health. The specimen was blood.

In nucleotides, the CDR3 is TGTGCCAGCAGCTTGGGTCTAGCGGGGGGCTACGAGCAGTACTTC. It encodes CASSLGLAGGYEQYF. The rearrangement uses TRBV7-9 and TRBJ2-7; TRBD2 agrees at 11 bases. V lost 3 bases and J lost 3; bases outside the gene matches: 4. The germline V gene has CDR1 SEHNR and CDR2 FQNEAQ (reference sequence). The CDR3 consists of 15 residues.